The 9 T cell receptor beta chains below all came from one sample that was sequenced in a study of blood T cell repertoires in COVID-19. Produced via immunoSEQ multiplex PCR; TCRdb's table is partial and in-frame only. This table holds 200,000 to 250,000 clones, 87% found once. The sequencing sample was made of PBMCs or T cells enriched from blood (not recorded which). Source of these receptors: a man younger than 40 who had recovered from COVID-19.

This clone was seen only once. The V and J genes are TRBV10-2 and TRBJ2-5, with a weak D call TRBD2 (5 bases). Germline V lookup: CDR1 WSHSY, CDR2 SAAADI. The CDR3 is made up of 13 amino acids. Trimming took 6 bases from V and 0 from J, leaving 8 bases between them. The CDR3 loop reads CASRRDYQETQYF. The CDR3 DNA reads as TGCGCCAGCAGGAGGGATTACCAAGAGACCCAGTACTTC.

The chain has TRBV19 and TRBJ1-1, with a tentative D call TRBD1 (5 bases). Germline V gene data show CDR1 as LNHDA and CDR2 as SQIVND (reference sequence). The CDR3 loop spans 14 amino acids. The ends were cut back, 5 bases at V and 1 base at J, with 11 bases in the middle. The CDR3 region is CASSGGTANTEAFF. CDR3 nucleotide sequence: TGTGCCAGTAGTGGGGGGACGGCGAACACTGAAGCTTTCTTT. The full variable domain, with the rest looked up from reference TRBV19 and TRBJ1-1, is DGGITQSPKYLFRKEGQNVTLSCEQNLNHDAMYWYRQDPGQGLRLIYYSQIVNDFQKGDIAEGYSVSREKKESFPLTVTSAQKNPTAFYLCASSGGTANTEAFFGQGTRLTVV.

The V and J genes are TRBV3-1 (or the pseudogene TRBV3-2) and TRBJ1-2, with D tentatively TRBD1 (6 bases). V dropped 1 base and J dropped 2 bases, with 11 bases sitting between them. This CDR3 has 15 residues. In germline, CDR1 is LGHDT, CDR2 YNNKEL (reference sequence). The CDR3 nucleotides are TGTGCCAGCAGCCAAGCCGGGACATCGAACTATGGCTACACCTTC. Protein sequence: CASSQAGTSNYGYTF.

This clone occurred once. The chain uses TRBV10-3 and TRBJ2-2; a weak D match, TRBD1 (6 bases). Trimming removed 11 bases at V and 3 bases at J, with 16 bases between. The V gene's germline CDR1 is ENHRY and CDR2 SYGVKD. This CDR3 spans 14 amino acids. CDR3 amino acids: CAYSRGTHTGELFF. CDR3 sequence (DNA): TGTGCCTACTCTAGGGGGACCCACACCGGGGAGCTGTTTTTT.

The chain has TRBV5-6 and TRBJ1-2, with TRBD1 matching 9 bases. CDR3 length equals 19 residues. Unmatched junction bases numbered 14, after V lost 2 bases and J lost 0 bases. Germline V gene sequence: CDR1 SGHDT, CDR2 YYEEEE. The CDR3 reads CASSFYSGTGIGTNYGYTF. The CDR3, as DNA: TGTGCCAGCAGCTTTTACTCCGGGACAGGGATAGGTACTAACTATGGCTACACCTTC.

The genes are TRBV5-1 and TRBJ1-4, with D perhaps matching TRBD1 (6 bases). The V gene lost 0 bases and the J gene lost 2 bases, with 8 bases spanning the gap. Per the germline V gene, CDR1 is SGHRS and CDR2 is YFSETQ. CDR3 length equals 15 residues. CDR3 residues: CASSLGTDTNEKLFF. In DNA form, the CDR3 reads TGCGCCAGCAGCTTGGGGACAGACACTAATGAAAAACTGTTTTTT.

The V gene is TRBV9, the J gene TRBJ1-2; 7 positions match TRBD1. The ends lost 1 base at V and 3 bases at J; junction bases unmatched: 0. Germline-derived CDR1 and CDR2 are SGDLS and YYNGEE. CDR3 length: 13 residues. CDR3 residues: CASSVTGDYGYTF. The CDR3 DNA is TGTGCCAGCAGCGTAACAGGGGACTATGGCTACACCTTC.

The CDR3 protein is CAISDPEINQPGDEQFF. The CDR3 nucleotides are TGTGCCATCAGTGATCCGGAAATCAACCAACCAGGTGATGAGCAGTTCTTC. V usage is TRBV10-3 and J usage is TRBJ2-1, with unresolved D. Trimming took 3 bases from V and 8 from J, leaving 23 bases between them. Germline V gene sequence: CDR1 ENHRY, CDR2 SYGVKD. The CDR3 extends over 17 amino acids.

The chain couples TRBV27 to TRBJ2-3; 9 positions agree with TRBD1. Looked up from germline, CDR1 is MNHEY and CDR2 is SMNVEV (reference sequence). Unmatched junction bases numbered 8, after V lost 6 bases and J lost 4 bases. This CDR3 has 15 residues. In DNA form, the CDR3 reads TGTGCCAGCAGGCCCGGGACAGGGCGGGCAGATACGCAGTATTTT. The encoded protein is CASRPGTGRADTQYF.